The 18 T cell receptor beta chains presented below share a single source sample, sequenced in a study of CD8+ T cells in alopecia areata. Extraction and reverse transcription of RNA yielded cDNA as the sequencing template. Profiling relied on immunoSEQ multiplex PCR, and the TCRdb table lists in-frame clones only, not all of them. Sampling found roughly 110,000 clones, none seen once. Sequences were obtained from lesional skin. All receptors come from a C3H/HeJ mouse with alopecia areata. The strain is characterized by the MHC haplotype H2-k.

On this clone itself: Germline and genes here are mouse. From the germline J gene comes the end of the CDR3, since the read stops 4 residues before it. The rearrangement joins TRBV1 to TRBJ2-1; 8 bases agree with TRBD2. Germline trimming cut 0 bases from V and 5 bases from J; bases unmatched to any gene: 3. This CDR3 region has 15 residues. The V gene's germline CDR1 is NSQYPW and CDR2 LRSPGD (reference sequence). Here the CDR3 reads CTCSAENWGNAEQFF. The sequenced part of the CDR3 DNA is TGCACCTGCAGTGCAGAAAACTGGGGGAATGCT.

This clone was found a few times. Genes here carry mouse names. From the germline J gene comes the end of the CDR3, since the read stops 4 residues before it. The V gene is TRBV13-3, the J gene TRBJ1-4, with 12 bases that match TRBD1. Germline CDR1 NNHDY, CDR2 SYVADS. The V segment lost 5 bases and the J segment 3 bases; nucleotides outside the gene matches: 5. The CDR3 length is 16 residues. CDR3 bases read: TGTGCCAGCAGGACCGGGACAGGGGGCACCAACGAA. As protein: CASRTGTGGTNE. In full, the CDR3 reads CASRTGTGGTNERLFF.

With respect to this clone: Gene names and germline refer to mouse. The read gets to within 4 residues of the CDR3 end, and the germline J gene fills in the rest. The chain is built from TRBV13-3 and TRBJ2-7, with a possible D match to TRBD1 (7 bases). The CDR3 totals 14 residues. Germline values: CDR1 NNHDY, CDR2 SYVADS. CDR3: CASSERQGGYEQYF. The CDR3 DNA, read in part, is TGTGCCAGCAGTGAGAGGCAGGGGGGATAT.

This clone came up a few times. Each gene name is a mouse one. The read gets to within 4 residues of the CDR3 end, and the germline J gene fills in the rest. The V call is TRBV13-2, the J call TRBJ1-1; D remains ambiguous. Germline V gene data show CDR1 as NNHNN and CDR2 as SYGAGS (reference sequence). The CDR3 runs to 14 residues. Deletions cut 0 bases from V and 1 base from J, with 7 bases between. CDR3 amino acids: CASGDVLGNTEVFF. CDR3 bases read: TGTGCCAGCGGTGATGTACTGGGAAACACA.

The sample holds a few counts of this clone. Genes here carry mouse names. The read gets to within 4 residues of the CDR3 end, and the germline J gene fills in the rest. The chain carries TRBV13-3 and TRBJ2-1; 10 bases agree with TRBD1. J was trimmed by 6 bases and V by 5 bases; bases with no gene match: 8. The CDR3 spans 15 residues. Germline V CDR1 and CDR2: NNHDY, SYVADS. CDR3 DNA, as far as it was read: TGTGCCAGCAGCCCTGGACAGGGGGAGGGTGCT. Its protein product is CASSPGQGEGA. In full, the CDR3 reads CASSPGQGEGAEQFF.

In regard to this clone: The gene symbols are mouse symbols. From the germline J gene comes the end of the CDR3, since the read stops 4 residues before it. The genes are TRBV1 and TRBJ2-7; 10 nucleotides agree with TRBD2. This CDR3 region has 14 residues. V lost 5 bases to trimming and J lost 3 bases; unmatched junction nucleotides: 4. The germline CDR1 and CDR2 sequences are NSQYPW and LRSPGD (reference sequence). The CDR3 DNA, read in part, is TGCACCTGCAGTTCCGGACTGGGGGACTAT. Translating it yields CTCSSGLGDY. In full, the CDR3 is CTCSSGLGDYEQYF.

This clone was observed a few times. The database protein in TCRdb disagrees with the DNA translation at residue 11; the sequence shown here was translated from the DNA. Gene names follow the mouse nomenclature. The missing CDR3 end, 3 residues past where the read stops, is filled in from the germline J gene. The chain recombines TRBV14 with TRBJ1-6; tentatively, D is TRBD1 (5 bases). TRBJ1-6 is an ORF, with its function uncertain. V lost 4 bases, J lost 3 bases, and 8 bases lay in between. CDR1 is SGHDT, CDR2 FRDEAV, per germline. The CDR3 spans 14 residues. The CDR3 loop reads CASSLRVYNSPLYF. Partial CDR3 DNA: TGTGCCAGCAGTCTCAGGGTCTATAATTCGCCC.

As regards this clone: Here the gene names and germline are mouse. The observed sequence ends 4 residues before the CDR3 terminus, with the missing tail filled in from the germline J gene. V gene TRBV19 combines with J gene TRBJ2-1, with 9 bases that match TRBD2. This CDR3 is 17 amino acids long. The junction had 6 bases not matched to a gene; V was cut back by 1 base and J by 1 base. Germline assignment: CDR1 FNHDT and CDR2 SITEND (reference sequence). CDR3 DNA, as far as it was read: TGTGCCAGCAGTATAAACTGGGGGGTCTCAAACTATGCT. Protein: CASSINWGVSNYA. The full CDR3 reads CASSINWGVSNYAEQFF.

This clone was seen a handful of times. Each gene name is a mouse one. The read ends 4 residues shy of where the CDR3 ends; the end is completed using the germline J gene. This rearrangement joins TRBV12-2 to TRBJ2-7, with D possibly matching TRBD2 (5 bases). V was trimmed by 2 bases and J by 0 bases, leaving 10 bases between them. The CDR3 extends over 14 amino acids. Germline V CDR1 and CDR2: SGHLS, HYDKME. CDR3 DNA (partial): TGTGCCAGCTCTCCCTCACTGGACTCCTAT. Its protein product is CASSPSLDSY. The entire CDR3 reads CASSPSLDSYEQYF.

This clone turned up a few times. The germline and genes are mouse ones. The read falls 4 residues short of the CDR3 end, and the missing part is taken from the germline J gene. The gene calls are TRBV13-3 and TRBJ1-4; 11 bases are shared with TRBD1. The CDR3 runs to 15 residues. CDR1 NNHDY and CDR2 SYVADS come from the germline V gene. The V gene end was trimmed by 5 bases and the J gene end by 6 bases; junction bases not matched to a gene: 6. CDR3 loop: CASRARDRGDERLFF. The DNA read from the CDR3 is TGTGCCAGCAGAGCACGGGACAGGGGGGACGAA.

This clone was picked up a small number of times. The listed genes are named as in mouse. The CDR3 reads CASSDGTGGGYAEQFF. Partial CDR3 DNA: TGTGCCAGCAGTGATGGGACTGGGGGCGGCTATGCT. V is TRBV13-3 and J is TRBJ2-1; 10 bases agree with TRBD2. The sequence runs out 4 residues before the end of the CDR3; the remainder is reconstructed from the germline J gene. CDR1 is NNHDY and CDR2 is SYVADS in the germline V gene. The CDR3 is 16 residues long. V lost 0 bases, J lost 3 bases, and 3 bases stayed unmatched.

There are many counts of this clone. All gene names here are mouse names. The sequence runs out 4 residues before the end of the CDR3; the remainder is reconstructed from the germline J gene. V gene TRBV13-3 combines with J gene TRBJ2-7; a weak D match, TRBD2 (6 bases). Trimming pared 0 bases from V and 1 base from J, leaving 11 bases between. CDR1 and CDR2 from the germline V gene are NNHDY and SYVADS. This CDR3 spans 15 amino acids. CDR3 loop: CASSDGWGFSYEQYF. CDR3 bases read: TGTGCCAGCAGTGATGGCTGGGGATTTTCCTAT.

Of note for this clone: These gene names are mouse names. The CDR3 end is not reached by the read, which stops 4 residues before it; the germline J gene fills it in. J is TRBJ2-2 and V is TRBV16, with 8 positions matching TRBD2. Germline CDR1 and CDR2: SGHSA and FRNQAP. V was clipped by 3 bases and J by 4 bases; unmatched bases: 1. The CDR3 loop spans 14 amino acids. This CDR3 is CASSFLGGTGQLYF. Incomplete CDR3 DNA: TGTGCAAGCAGCTTCCTGGGGGGCACCGGG.

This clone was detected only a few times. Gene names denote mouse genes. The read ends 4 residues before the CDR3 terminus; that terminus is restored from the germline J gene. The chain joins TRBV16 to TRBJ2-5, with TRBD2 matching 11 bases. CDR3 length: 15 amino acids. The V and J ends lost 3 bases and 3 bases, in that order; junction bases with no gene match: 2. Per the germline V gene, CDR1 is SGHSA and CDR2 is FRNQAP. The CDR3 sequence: CASSLDWGAQDTQYF. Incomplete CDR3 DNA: TGTGCAAGCAGCTTGGACTGGGGGGCGCAAGAC.

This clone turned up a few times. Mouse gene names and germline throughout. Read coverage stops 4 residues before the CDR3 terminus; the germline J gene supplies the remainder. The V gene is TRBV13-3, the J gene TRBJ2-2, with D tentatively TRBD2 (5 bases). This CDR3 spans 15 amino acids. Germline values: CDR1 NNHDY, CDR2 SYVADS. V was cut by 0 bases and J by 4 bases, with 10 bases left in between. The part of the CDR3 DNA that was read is TGTGCCAGCAGTGATGCACCTGGGTCCACCGGG. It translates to CASSDAPGSTG. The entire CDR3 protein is CASSDAPGSTGQLYF. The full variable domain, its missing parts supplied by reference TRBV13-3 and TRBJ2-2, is EAAVTQSPRSKVAVTGGKVTLSCHQTNNHDYMYWYRQDTGHGLRLIHYSYVADSTEKGDIPDGYKASRPSQENFSLILELASLSQTAVYFCASSDAPGSTGQLYFGEGSKLTVL.

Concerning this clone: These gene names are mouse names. The CDR3 DNA, read in part, is TGTGCCAGCAGTATATCAACAGTCTATGCT. Translated, it gives CASSISTVYA. The full-length CDR3 reads as CASSISTVYAEQFF. The chain uses TRBV19 and TRBJ2-1, with unresolved D. With the read ending 4 residues before the CDR3 end, the germline J gene is used to fill in that end. The CDR3 consists of 14 residues. Trimming took off 1 base at V and 3 bases at J, with 8 bases between the two ends. The germline V gene has CDR1 FNHDT and CDR2 SITEND (reference sequence).

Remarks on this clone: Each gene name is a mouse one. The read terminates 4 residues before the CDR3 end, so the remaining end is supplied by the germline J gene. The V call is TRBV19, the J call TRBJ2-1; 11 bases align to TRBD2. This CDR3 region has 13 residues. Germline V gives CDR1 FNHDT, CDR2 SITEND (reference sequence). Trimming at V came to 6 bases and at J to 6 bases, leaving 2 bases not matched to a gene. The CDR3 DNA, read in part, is TGTGCCAGCAAAGGACTGGGGGGTGCT. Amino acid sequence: CASKGLGGA. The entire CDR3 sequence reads CASKGLGGAEQFF.

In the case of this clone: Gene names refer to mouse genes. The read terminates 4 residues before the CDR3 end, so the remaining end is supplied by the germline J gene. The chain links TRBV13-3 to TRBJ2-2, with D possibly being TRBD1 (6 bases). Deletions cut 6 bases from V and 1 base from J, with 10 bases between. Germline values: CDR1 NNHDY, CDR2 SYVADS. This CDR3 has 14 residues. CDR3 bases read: TGTGCCAGCAAAGAGGGACAAAACACCGGG. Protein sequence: CASKEGQNTG. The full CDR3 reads CASKEGQNTGQLYF.